The clone carrying this T cell receptor (beta chain) was detected many times. Its antigen is unknown. These data come from a study of T-cell reconstitution after alpha-beta-depleted transplantation in children. Using unique molecular identifiers, the investigators prepared the TCRbeta library. TCRdb processed the PCR reads anew with MiXCR; each CDR3 protein has one entry. The profile shows about 640,000 distinct CDR3 sequences, 10% to 15% of them singletons. Study-wide results and limits: In some patients, recipient T cells and intrathymic progenitors surviving conditioning explained high day-60 diversity. Several hundred expanded graft clones reportedly gave rise to the alpha-beta T cells present about two months after transplant.

This CDR3 spans 15 amino acids. V lost 2 bases and J lost 5; bases outside the gene matches: 6. The receptor comes from a male patient aged 10 to 17 who had a stem cell transplant for acute myeloid leukemia, so the T cells may come from the graft donor. This chain links TRBV12-3 or TRBV12-4 with TRBJ2-7; 10 nucleotides align to TRBD2. Sequenced material: PBMCs, mostly from graft donor cells, taken 360 days after TCRalphabeta/CD19-depleted stem cell transplant. The CDR3 region is CASSLTPSGSNEQYF. CDR3 nucleotide sequence: TGTGCCAGCAGTTTAACTCCTAGCGGGAGTAACGAGCAGTACTTC.